The clone carrying this TCR beta chain was detected once. Its antigen is currently unknown. Assay used: immunoSEQ multiplex PCR; TCRdb lists only in-frame clones, some missing. The sample contains roughly 100,000 clones, approximately 88% of which appear only once. The sample belongs to a study of T cell responses to AZD1222 COVID-19 vaccine. The study's findings and limits: Clonal diversity was possibly underestimated, and white British individuals and females predominated among donors. Only five to seven individuals given AZD1222 were seropositive at baseline. There were repertoire samples only from the period after the peak T cell response. Spike-specific TCR breadth and depth went up after people got two AZD1222 doses.

This CDR3 has 14 residues. V was clipped by 7 bases and J by 3 bases, with 15 bases between them. Germline CDR1 is MDHEN and CDR2 is SYDVKM. The source of this sequence is an adult in good health. The sample here was peripheral blood, taken on day 0 of AZD1222 vaccination. V is TRBV28 and J is TRBJ1-1; D may be TRBD1 (6 bases). The chain's CDR3 is CASTPTGPYTEAFF. The CDR3 bases are TGTGCCAGCACCCCGACAGGACCGTACACTGAAGCTTTCTTT.